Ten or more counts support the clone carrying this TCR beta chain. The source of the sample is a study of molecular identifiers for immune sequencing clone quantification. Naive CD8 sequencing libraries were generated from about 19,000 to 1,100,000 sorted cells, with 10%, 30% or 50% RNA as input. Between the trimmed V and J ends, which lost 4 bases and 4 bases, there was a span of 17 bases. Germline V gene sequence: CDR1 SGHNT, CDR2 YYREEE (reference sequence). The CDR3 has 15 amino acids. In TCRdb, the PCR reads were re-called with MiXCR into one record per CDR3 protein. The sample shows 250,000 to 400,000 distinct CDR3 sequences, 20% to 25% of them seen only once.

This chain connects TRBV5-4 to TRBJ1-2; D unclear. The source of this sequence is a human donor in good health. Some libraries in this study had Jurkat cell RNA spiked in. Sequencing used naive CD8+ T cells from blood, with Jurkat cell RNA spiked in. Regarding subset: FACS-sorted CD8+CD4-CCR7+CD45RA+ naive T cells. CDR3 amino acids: CASSPTDSGGYGYTF. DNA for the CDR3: TGTGCCAGCAGCCCAACGGACTCCGGCGGCTATGGCTACACCTTC.